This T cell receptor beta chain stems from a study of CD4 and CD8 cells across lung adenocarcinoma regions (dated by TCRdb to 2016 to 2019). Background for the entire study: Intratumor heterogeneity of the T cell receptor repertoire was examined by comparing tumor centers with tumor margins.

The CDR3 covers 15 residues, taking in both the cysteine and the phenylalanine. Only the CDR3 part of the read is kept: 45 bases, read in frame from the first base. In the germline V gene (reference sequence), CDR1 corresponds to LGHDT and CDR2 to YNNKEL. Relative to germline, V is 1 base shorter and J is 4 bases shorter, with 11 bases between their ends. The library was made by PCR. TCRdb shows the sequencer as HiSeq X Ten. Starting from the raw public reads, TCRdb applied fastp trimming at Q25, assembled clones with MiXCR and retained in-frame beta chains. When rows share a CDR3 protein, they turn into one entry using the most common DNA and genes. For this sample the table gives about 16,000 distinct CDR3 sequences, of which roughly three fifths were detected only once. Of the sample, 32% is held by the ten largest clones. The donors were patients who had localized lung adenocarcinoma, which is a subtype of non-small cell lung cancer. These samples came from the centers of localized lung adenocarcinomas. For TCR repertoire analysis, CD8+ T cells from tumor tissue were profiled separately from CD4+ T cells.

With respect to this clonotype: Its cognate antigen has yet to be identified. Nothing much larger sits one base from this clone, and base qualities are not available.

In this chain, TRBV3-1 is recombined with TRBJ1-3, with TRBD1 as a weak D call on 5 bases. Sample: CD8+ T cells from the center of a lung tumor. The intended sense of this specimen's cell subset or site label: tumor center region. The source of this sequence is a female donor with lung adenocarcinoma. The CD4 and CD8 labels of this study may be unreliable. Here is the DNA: TGTGCCAGCAGCCAAGGCCAGGGTTGCGGAAACACCATATATTTT. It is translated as CASSQGQGCGNTIYF. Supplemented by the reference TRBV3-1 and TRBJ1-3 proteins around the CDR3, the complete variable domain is DTAVSQTPKYLVTQMGNDKSIKCEQNLGHDTMYWYKQDSKKFLKIMFSYNNKELIINETVPNRFSPKSPDKAHLNLHINSLELGDSAVYFCASSQGQGCGNTIYFGEGSWLTVV.